The clone carrying this T cell receptor beta chain was detected only a few times. This entry is derived from a study of blood T cell repertoires in COVID-19. Study information: Sample material is recorded as cDNA or gDNA derived from T cells, B-cell-depleted T cells, or PBMCs.

In the original workflow: Nucleated cell number was recorded as an estimate derived from reference gene primer amplification. Sequencing was performed with immunoSEQ multiplex PCR; in TCRdb, only in-frame clones are kept and a portion is missing. V, J and clone size reflect that table, while D and trimming were determined from the DNA. The profile shows 120,000 to 150,000 clones, around four fifths of them singletons. Individuals aged about 18 to 100 years were recruited from approximately 22 US areas. V shed 1 base and J 5 bases; nucleotides not matched to a gene: 8. CDR1 and CDR2 from the germline V gene are SNHLY and FYNNEI. This CDR3 has 16 amino acids.

The source of this sequence is a woman aged 45 to 65 with acute COVID-19. The sample was PBMCs or T cells enriched from blood (not recorded which). The chain has TRBV2 and TRBJ2-1; 7 bases agree with TRBD2. In DNA, the CDR3 is TGTGCCAGCAGTGAAGAGGGGCGGGAGTGGAACAATGAGCAGTTCTTC. Translated: CASSEEGREWNNEQFF. Filled out from reference TRBV2 and TRBJ2-1, the complete variable domain reads EPEVTQTPSHQVTQMGQEVILRCVPISNHLYFYWYRQILGQKVEFLVSFYNNEISEKSEIFDDQFSVERPDGSNFTLKIRSTKLEDSAMYFCASSEEGREWNNEQFFGPGTRLTVL.